The 11 T cell receptor beta chains given below trace back to one sample, sequenced in a study of blood T cell repertoires in COVID-19. The data were produced by immunoSEQ multiplex PCR, yet TCRdb's version contains in-frame clones alone and is incomplete. The sample lists some 250,000 clones, approximately 86% occurring once. Sequencing used peripheral blood. These receptors originate from a man aged 25-45 years with active or convalescent COVID-19.

This clone was seen just once. The genes are TRBV20-1 and TRBJ2-3, with TRBD2 identical over 7 bases. Germline CDR1 is DFQATT and CDR2 is SNEGSKA (reference sequence). The ends lost 3 bases at V and 1 base at J; junction bases unmatched: 4. This CDR3 has 14 residues. For the CDR3, the DNA is TGCAGTGCTAGTGTGGGGGGGGGCACAGATACGCAGTATTTT. It is translated as CSASVGGGTDTQYF.

The rearrangement joins TRBV19 to TRBJ1-1, with a tentative D call TRBD1 (6 bases). CDR1 and CDR2 (germline): LNHDA, SQIVND (reference sequence). The CDR3 runs 16 residues. Deletions cut 5 bases from V and 0 bases from J, with 16 bases between. For the CDR3, the DNA is TGTGCCAGTAGTCCAAGGGGACAATTCATGAACACTGAAGCTTTCTTT. Its translation: CASSPRGQFMNTEAFF.

The genes are TRBV6-1 and TRBJ2-2; 11 nucleotides line up with TRBD1. The CDR3 consists of 18 residues. J gave up 4 bases and V 0 bases, and 7 bases lay outside the gene matches. From germline, CDR1 is MNHNS and CDR2 SASEGT. CDR3 nucleotides: TGTGCCAGCAGTGAAGCGGATCCGGGACAGGGGGGCACCGGGGAGCTGTTTTTT. Amino acid sequence: CASSEADPGQGGTGELFF.

V usage is TRBV10-3 and J usage is TRBJ2-7; perhaps TRBD2 as D (5 bases). The CDR3 length is 17 residues. Germline V gene data show CDR1 as ENHRY and CDR2 as SYGVKD. With 0 bases removed from V and 3 bases from J, the gap between germline ends came to 18 bases. CDR3 bases: TGTGCCATCAGTGAGTCGAGTCCGGGAATGGTCGGCTACGAGCAGTACTTC. It yields the protein CAISESSPGMVGYEQYF.

This clone was seen just once. CDR3 region: CASSTGTGGHTQYF. The CDR3 region has the DNA TGCGCCAGCAGCACCGGGACAGGGGGACATACGCAGTATTTT. The gene calls are TRBV5-1 and TRBJ2-3, with TRBD1 identical over 11 bases. Unmatched junction bases numbered 5, after V lost 4 bases and J lost 7 bases. The CDR3 is 14 amino acids. Germline-derived CDR1 and CDR2 are SGHRS and YFSETQ.

CDR3 sequence reads: CASSFGLAADTQYF. The CDR3, as DNA: TGCGCCAGCAGCTTCGGACTAGCGGCAGATACGCAGTATTTT. The genes are TRBV5-1 and TRBJ2-3; TRBD2 matches 10 bases. Germline loops: CDR1 SGHRS, CDR2 YFSETQ. V lost 2 bases, J lost 4 bases, and 1 base stayed unmatched. CDR3 length: 14 amino acids.

The chain is built from TRBV11-2 and TRBJ2-3; 10 bases map to TRBD2. The CDR3 loop spans 19 amino acids. Germline CDR1 and CDR2: SGHAT and FQNNGV. The ends lost 0 bases at V and 1 base at J; junction bases unmatched: 10. The CDR3 sequence is CASSLETSGAGVGTDTQYF. The CDR3 DNA reads as TGTGCCAGCAGCTTAGAAACTAGCGGGGCCGGTGTCGGCACAGATACGCAGTATTTT.

The chain employs TRBV20-1 and TRBJ2-1; D call uncertain. Germline assignment: CDR1 DFQATT and CDR2 SNEGSKA (reference sequence). The CDR3 is 12 residues long. V was shortened by 3 bases and J by 9 bases, with 12 bases between the two germline ends. CDR3 DNA: TGCAGTGCTAGTTCAGTATCGCTTGAGCAGTTCTTC. Residues: CSASSVSLEQFF.

This rearrangement joins TRBV7-9 to TRBJ1-2, with unresolved D. The length of the CDR3 is 13 residues. CDR1 SEHNR and CDR2 FQNEAQ come from the germline V gene (reference sequence). Between the trimmed V and J ends, which lost 8 bases and 5 bases, there was a span of 15 bases. DNA of the CDR3: TGTGCCAGCGTAGCCCTGTTGGAGTATGGCTACACCTTC. Its translation is CASVALLEYGYTF.

This sequence joins TRBV12-5 and TRBJ2-7, with D possibly TRBD2 on 6 matching bases. The CDR3 sequence is 17 residues long. Germline V gene sequence: CDR1 LGHNT, CDR2 FRNRAP. Trimming took off 3 bases at V and 2 bases at J, with 20 bases between the two ends. The DNA of the CDR3 is TGTGCTAGTGGTTTAACCGTAGGGGACTCCCCAACCTACGAGCAGTACTTC. Translation gives CASGLTVGDSPTYEQYF.

This chain links TRBV5-4 with TRBJ2-1, with a weak D call TRBD1 (5 bases). Germline CDR1 reads SGHNT; CDR2 reads YYREEE (reference sequence). This CDR3 has 12 residues. V was clipped by 0 bases and J by 9 bases, with 7 bases between them. The CDR3 DNA is TGTGCCAGCAGCTTGGTGGGGCTTGAGCAGTTCTTC. This gives the protein CASSLVGLEQFF.